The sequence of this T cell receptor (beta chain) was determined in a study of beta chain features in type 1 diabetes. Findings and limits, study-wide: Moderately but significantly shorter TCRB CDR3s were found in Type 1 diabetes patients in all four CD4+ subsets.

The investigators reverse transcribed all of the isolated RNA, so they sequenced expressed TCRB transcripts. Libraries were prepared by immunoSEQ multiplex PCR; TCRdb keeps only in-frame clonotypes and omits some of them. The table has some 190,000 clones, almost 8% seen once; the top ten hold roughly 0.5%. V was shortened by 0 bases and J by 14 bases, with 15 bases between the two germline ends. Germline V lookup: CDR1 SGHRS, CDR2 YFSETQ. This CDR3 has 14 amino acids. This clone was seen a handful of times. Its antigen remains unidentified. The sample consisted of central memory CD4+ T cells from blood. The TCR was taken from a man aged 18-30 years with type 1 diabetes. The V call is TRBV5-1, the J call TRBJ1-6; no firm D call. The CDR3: CASSLGVFRSTLHF. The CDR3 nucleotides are TGCGCCAGCAGCTTGGGGGTGTTCAGGTCGACCCTCCACTTT.